The present T cell receptor beta chain was sequenced within a study of shared clonotypes between healthy human individuals. Sequenced by immunoSEQ multiplex PCR; TCRdb stores in-frame clones only, minus some. The sample holds about 2.4 million clones; 90% to 95% are singletons and the top ten take roughly 0.36%. The table lists this clone with a count of one. The trim removed 6 bases at V and 7 bases at J, leaving 4 bases unmatched. The CDR3 sequence is 12 residues long. CDR1 and CDR2 from the germline V gene are MNHNY and SVGAGI (reference sequence). The TCR comes from a man between 18 and 29 years old in good health. Some clones in this sample may be carry-over from other donors' samples. This chain connects TRBV6-6 to TRBJ1-2; 8 bases are a match to TRBD1. The sequencing input was naive CD4+ T cells from PBMCs. Specified subset: CD45RA+ positively selected. The CDR3 DNA follows: TGTGCCAGCAGGGACAGGGTGTTTGGCTACACCTTC. Amino acid sequence: CASRDRVFGYTF.